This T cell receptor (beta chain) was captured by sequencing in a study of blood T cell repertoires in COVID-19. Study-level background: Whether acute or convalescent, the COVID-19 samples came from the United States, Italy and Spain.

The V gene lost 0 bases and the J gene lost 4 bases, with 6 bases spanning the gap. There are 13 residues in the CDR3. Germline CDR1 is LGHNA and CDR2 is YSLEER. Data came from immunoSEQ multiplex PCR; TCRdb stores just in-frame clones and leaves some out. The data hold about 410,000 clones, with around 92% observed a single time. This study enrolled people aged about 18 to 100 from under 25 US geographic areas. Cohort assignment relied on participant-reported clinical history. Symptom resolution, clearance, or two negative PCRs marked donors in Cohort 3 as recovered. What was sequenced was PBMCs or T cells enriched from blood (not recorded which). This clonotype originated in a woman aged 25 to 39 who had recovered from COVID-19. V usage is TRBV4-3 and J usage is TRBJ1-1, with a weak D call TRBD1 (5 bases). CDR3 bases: TGCGCCAGCAGCCAAGATCAGGGCACTGAAGCTTTCTTT. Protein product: CASSQDQGTEAFF.